Listed below are T cell receptor beta chains from one sample, sequenced in a study of tumor-infiltrating lymphocytes in primary liver carcinoma. TCRdb recomputed calls from the multiplex PCR reads with MiXCR, one row per CDR3 protein. The sample records 90,000 to 150,000 distinct CDR3 sequences, about 59% being singletons. Specimen: liver tumor tissue from sampling region 1. The receptors here all came from a woman aged 55-69 years with primary liver carcinoma and hepatitis B virus infection. CDR3s include the opening cysteine and the closing phenylalanine or tryptophan. Each record gives: J gene, clone size, V gene, D gene, CDR3 DNA, CDR3 protein. A D gene is named only where the DNA matches it firmly. Where a row states a size, it is once, few, many or the class of an expanded clone; other rows omit it.

TRBJ1-1,-,TRBV11-2,-,TGTACCAGCACCCTGACCGTCGGGGGTATGACTGAGGCTTTCTTT,CTSTLTVGGMTEAFF
TRBJ2-1,-,TRBV11-2,-,TGTGCCAGCAGCCCGCGACCGGATACCTACGATAAGCAGTTCTTC,CASSPRPDTYDKQFF
TRBJ1-1,-,TRBV11-2,-,TGTGCCAGCAGCCCTCGATACAGGGTACCTGAAGCTTTCTTT,CASSPRYRVPEAFF
TRBJ2-5,-,TRBV11-3,TRBD2,TGTGCCAGCGGCTTCGGGGGACTAGCGCAAGAGACCCAGTACTTT,CASGFGGLAQETQYF
TRBJ2-7,once,TRBV10-3,-,TGTGCCACCCGGAGGGAACAGGGAGGGGAGCGATACTTC,CATRREQGGERYF
TRBJ1-5,-,TRBV5-6,-,TGTGCCAGCATCTTGGGACCCGGGAACAGCAATCAGCCCCAGCATTTT,CASILGPGNSNQPQHF
TRBJ2-2,-,TRBV12-3/TRBV12-4,-,TGCGCCACCGGCTTGTATAGGACCGGGGAGCTGTTTTTT,CATGLYRTGELFF
TRBJ2-2,-,TRBV14,-,TGTGCCAGCAGCCCGAGGACACGTAACACCGGGGAGCTGTTTTTT,CASSPRTRNTGELFF
TRBJ2-1,many,TRBV6-1,TRBD2,TGTGCCAGCAGTACACTAGCGGTTAAGGCCTACAATGAGCAGTTCTTC,CASSTLAVKAYNEQFF
TRBJ1-1,many,TRBV10-2,-,TGCGCCAGCAGTGAGCAGGGGATGAACACTGAAGCTTTCTTT,CASSEQGMNTEAFF
TRBJ1-6,many,TRBV12-3/TRBV12-4,-,TGTGCCAGCAGGTTGGGGGATCATTCACCCCTCCACTTT,CASRLGDHSPLHF
TRBJ2-2,-,TRBV6-5,-,TGTGCCAGCAGACTATCAAGGACGAACACCGGGGAGTTGTTTTTT,CASRLSRTNTGELFF
TRBJ2-1,-,TRBV5-1,TRBD2,TGCGCCAGCAGCTTGAAGGCTAGCGGGAGTTTTACGAGCTCCTACAATGAGCAGTTCTTC,CASSLKASGSFTSSYNEQFF
TRBJ2-5,once,TRBV7-9,TRBD1,TGTGTCAGCAGCTTCGGGGACAGGGGCCAAGAGACCCAGTACTTC,CVSSFGDRGQETQYF
TRBJ2-1,-,TRBV19,TRBD2,TGTGCCAGTAGACTAGCGGGAGGTGGGAATGAGCAGTTCTTC,CASRLAGGGNEQFF
TRBJ2-4,few,TRBV10-2,TRBD2,TGCGCCAGCATGGATAGCGGGATCGCCAAAAACATTCAGTACTTC,CASMDSGIAKNIQYF
TRBJ2-5,-,TRBV11-2,-,TGTGCCAGCAGCGCGGGATTCACCCAGGAGACCCATTACTTC,CASSAGFTQETHYF
TRBJ1-5,many,TRBV5-5,-,TGTGCCAGCAGCTTGGAGGCTGGGACGTATAGCAATCAGCCCCAGCATTTT,CASSLEAGTYSNQPQHF
TRBJ2-5,-,TRBV28,TRBD2,TGTGCCAGCAGTCCCCTGGGACTAGTGGGATGTCGAGAGACCCAGTACTTC,CASSPLGLVGCRETQYF
TRBJ2-1,many,TRBV29-1,-,TGCAGCGCCGGGACGCGCTCCTACAATGAGCAGTTCTTC,CSAGTRSYNEQFF
TRBJ2-1,once,TRBV5-1,-,TGCGCCAGCAGCTTAGGCGGCCCCTACTATGAGCAGTTCTTC,CASSLGGPYYEQFF
TRBJ2-7,-,TRBV28,-,TGTGCCAGCAGTTTATCACAGGGCTACGAGCAGTACTTC,CASSLSQGYEQYF
TRBJ2-3,once,TRBV28,-,TGTGCCAGAAGTACGATAGCAGATACGCAGTATTTT,CARSTIADTQYF